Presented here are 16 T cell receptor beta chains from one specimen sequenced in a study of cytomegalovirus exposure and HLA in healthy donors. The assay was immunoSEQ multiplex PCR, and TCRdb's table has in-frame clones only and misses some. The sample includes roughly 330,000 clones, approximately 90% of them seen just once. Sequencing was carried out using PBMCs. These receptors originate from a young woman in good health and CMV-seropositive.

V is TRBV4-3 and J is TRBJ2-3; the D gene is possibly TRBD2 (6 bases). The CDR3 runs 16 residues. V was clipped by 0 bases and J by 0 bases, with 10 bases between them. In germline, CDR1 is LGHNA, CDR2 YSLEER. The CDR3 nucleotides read TGCGCCAGCAGCCAAGAATACGGGGGAAGCACAGATACGCAGTATTTT. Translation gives CASSQEYGGSTDTQYF.

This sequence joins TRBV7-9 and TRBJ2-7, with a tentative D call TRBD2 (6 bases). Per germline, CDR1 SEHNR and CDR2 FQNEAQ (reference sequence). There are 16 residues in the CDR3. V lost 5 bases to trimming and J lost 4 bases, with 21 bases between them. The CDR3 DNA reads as TGTGCCAGCAGCCCACTGCACTTAGGTGGGGGGTACGAGCAGTACTTC. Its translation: CASSPLHLGGGYEQYF.

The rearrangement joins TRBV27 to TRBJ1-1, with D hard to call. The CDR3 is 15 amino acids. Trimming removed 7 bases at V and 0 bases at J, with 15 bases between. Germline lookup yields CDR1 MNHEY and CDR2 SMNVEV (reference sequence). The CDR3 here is CASTPRRTMNTEAFF. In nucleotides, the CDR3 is TGTGCCAGCACTCCACGTAGGACGATGAACACTGAAGCTTTCTTT.

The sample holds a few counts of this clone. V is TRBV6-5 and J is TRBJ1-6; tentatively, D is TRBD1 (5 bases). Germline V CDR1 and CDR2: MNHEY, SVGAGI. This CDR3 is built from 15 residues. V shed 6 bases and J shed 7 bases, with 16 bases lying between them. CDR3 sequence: CASSVTPGINSPLHF. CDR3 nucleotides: TGTGCCAGCAGCGTTACACCAGGGATCAATTCACCCCTCCACTTT.

Here the CDR3 reads CASSFADRLNTEAFF. Here the CDR3 DNA reads TGTGCCAGCAGCTTCGCCGACAGGTTGAACACTGAAGCTTTCTTT. The V gene is TRBV5-6, the J gene TRBJ1-1; possible D gene TRBD1, 6 bases. The CDR3 spans 15 residues. V shed 2 bases and J shed 0 bases, with 11 bases lying between them. CDR1 and CDR2 from the germline V gene are SGHDT and YYEEEE.

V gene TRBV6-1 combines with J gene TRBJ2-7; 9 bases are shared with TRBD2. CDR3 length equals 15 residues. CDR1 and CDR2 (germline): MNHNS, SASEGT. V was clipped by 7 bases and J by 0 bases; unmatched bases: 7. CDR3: CASTPLAGTSYEQYF. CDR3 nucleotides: TGTGCCAGCACCCCACTAGCGGGCACCTCCTACGAGCAGTACTTC.

CDR3 in DNA: TGTGCCACCAGCAGAGATCCGGGCACCGGGGAGCTGTTTTTT. Translated, it gives CATSRDPGTGELFF. This sequence joins TRBV15 and TRBJ2-2, with unresolved D. CDR1 and CDR2 from the germline V gene are LNHNV and YYDKDF (reference sequence). Trimming shortened V by 0 bases and J by 4 bases, and 6 bases separated the two germline ends. The CDR3 is made up of 14 amino acids.

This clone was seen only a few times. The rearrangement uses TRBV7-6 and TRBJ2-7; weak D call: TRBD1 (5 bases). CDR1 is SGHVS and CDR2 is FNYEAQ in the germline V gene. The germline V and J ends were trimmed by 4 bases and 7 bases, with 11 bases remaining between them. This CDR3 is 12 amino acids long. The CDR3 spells CASSSLSGEQYF. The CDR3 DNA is TGTGCCAGCAGCTCCTTATCAGGGGAGCAGTACTTC. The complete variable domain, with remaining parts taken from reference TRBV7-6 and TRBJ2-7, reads GAGVSQSPRYKVTKRGQDVALRCDPISGHVSLYWYRQALGQGPEFLTYFNYEAQQDKSGLPNDRFSAERPEGSISTLTIQRTEQRDSAMYRCASSSLSGEQYFGPGTRLTVT.

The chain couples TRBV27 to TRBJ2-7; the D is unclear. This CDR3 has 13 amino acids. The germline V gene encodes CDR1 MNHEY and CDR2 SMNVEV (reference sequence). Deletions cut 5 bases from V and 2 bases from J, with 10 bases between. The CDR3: CASSPTPAYEQYF. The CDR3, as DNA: TGTGCCAGCAGTCCCACCCCCGCCTACGAGCAGTACTTC.

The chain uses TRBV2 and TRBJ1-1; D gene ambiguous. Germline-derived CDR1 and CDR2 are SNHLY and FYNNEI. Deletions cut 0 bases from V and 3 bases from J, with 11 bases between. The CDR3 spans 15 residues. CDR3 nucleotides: TGTGCCAGCAGTGAAGCCTGGGGAAAAGACACTGAAGCTTTCTTT. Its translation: CASSEAWGKDTEAFF. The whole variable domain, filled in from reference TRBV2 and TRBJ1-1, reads EPEVTQTPSHQVTQMGQEVILRCVPISNHLYFYWYRQILGQKVEFLVSFYNNEISEKSEIFDDQFSVERPDGSNFTLKIRSTKLEDSAMYFCASSEAWGKDTEAFFGQGTRLTVV.

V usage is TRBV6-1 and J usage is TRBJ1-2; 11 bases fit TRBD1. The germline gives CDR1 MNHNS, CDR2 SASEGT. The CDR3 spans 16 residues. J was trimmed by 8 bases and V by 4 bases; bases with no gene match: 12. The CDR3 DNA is TGTGCCAGCAGTGGGACAGGGGGCAGTGTTGTAGGCGGCTACACCTTC. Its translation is CASSGTGGSVVGGYTF.

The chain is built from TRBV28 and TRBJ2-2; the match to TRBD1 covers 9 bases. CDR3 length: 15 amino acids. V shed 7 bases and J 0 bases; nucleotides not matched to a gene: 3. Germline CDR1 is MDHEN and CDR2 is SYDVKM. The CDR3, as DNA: TGTGCCAGCATAAGACAGGGGGCGAACACCGGGGAGCTGTTTTTT. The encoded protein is CASIRQGANTGELFF.

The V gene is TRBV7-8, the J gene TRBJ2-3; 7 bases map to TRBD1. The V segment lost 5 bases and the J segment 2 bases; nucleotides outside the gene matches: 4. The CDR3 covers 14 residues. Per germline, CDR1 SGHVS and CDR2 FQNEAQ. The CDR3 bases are TGTGCCAGCAGCGCCGGGACAGACACAGATACGCAGTATTTT. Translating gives CASSAGTDTDTQYF.

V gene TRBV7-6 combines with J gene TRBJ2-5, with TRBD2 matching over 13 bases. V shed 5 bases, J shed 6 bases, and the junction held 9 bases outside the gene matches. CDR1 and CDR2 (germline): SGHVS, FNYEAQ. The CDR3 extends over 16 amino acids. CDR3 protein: CASSPGTSGKMKTQYF. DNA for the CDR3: TGTGCCAGCAGCCCCGGGACTAGCGGGAAGATGAAGACCCAGTACTTC.

The CDR3 is CAISESRRTVSNQPQHF. The CDR3 bases are TGTGCCATCAGTGAGTCAAGGAGGACAGTTAGCAATCAGCCCCAGCATTTT. The chain has TRBV10-3 and TRBJ1-5, with D possibly TRBD1 on 6 matching bases. CDR1 is ENHRY, CDR2 SYGVKD, per germline. V was clipped by 0 bases and J by 0 bases, with 12 bases between them. The CDR3 totals 17 residues.

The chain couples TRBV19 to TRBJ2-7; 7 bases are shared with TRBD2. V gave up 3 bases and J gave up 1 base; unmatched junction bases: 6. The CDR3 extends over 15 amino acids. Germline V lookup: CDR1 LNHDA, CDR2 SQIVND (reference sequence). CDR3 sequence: CASSMGSGSSYEQYF. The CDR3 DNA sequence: TGTGCCAGTAGTATGGGTAGCGGGTCTTCCTACGAGCAGTACTTC.